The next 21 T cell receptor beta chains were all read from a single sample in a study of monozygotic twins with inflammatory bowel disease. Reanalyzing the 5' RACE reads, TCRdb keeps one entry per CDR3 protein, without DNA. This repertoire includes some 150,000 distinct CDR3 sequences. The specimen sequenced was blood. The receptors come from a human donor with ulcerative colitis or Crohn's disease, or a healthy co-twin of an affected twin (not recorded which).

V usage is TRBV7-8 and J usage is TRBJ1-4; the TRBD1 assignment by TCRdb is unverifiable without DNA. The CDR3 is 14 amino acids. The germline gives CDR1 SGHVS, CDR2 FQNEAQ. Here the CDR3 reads CASSFRVPQGKLFF.

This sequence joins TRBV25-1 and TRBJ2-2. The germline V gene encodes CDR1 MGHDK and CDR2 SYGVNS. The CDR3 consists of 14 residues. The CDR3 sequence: CASSEYIPTGELFF.

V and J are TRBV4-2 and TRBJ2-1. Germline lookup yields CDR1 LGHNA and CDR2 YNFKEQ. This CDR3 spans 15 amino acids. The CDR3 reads CASSQAEADYNEQFF.

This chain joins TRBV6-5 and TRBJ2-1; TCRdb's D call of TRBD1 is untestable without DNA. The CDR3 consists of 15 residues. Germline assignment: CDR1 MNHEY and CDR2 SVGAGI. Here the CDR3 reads CASSYGRPSYNEQFF.

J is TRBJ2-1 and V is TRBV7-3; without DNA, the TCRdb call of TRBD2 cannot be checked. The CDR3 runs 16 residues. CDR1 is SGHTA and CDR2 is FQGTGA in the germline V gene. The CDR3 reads CASSAGLAGYNNEQFF.

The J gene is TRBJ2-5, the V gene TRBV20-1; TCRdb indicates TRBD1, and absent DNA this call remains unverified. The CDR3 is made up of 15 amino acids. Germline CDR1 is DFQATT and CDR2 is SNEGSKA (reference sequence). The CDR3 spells CSAEPGQGALETQYF.

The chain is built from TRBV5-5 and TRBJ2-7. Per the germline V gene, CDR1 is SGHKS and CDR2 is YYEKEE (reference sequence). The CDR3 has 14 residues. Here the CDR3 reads CASSLKYSSYEQYF.

The chain's CDR3 is CASTMGTVTYEQYF. The V and J genes are TRBV28 and TRBJ2-7; TCRdb names TRBD1, which stays unverified in the absence of DNA. This CDR3 contains 14 residues. CDR1 and CDR2 (germline): MDHEN, SYDVKM. Full variable domain (remainder filled in from reference TRBV28 and TRBJ2-7): DVKVTQSSRYLVKRTGEKVFLECVQDMDHENMFWYRQDPGLGLRLIYFSYDVKMKEKGDIPEGYSVSREKKERFSLILESASTNQTSMYLCASTMGTVTYEQYFGPGTRLTVT.

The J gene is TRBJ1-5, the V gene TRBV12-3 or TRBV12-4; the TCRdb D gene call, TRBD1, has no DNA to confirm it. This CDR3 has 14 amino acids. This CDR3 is CASSLGRPNWPQHF.

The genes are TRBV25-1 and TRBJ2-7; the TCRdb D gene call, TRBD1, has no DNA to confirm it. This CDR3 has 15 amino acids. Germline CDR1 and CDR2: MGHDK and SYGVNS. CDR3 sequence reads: CASSELIGGPYEQYF.

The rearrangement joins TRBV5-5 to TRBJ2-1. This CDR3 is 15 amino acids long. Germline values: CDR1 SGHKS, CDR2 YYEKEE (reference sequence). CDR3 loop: CASSLQTRTLNEQFF.

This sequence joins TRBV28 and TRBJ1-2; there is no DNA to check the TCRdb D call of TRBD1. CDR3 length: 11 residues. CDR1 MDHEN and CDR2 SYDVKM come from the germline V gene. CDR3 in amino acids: CASIGGGGYTF.

The CDR3 sequence: CASSLDTGRLYEQYF. This chain links TRBV5-5 with TRBJ2-7; TCRdb reports TRBD1, a call that lacks DNA to check it against. The CDR3 spans 15 residues. The germline CDR1 and CDR2 sequences are SGHKS and YYEKEE (reference sequence).

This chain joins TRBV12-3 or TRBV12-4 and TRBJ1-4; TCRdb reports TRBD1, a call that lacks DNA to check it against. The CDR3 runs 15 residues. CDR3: CASKRQVATNEKLFF.

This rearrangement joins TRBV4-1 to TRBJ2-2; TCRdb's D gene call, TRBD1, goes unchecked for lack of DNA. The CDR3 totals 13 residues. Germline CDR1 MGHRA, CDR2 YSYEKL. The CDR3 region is CASSPTGSGELFF.

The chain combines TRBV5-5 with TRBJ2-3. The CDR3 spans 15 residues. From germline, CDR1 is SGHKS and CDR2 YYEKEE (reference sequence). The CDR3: CASSLFWDSTDTQYF.

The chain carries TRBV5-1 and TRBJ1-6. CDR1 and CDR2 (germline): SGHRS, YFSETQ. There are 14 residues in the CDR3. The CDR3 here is CASSLDRENSPLHF.

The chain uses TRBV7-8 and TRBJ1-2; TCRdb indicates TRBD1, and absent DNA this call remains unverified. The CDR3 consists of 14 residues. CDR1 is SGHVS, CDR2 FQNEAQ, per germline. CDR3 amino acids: CASSLGTDSYGYTF.

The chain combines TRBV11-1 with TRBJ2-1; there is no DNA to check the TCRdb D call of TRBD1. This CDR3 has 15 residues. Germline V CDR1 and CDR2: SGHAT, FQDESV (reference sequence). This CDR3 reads CASSWTAGSYNEQFF.

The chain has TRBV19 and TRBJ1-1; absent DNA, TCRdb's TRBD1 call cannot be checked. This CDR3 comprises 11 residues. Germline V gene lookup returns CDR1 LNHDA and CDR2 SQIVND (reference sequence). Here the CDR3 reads CAAAGTGEAFF. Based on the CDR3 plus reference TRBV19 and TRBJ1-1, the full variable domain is DGGITQSPKYLFRKEGQNVTLSCEQNLNHDAMYWYRQDPGQGLRLIYYSQIVNDFQKGDIAEGYSVSREKKESFPLTVTSAQKNPTAFYLCAAAGTGEAFFGQGTRLTVV.

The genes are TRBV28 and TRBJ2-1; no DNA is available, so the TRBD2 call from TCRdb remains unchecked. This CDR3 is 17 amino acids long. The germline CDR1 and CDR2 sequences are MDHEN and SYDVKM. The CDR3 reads CASRGTASGSSYNEQFF. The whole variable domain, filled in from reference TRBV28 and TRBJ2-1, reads DVKVTQSSRYLVKRTGEKVFLECVQDMDHENMFWYRQDPGLGLRLIYFSYDVKMKEKGDIPEGYSVSREKKERFSLILESASTNQTSMYLCASRGTASGSSYNEQFFGPGTRLTVL.